The 24 T cell receptor beta chains given below trace back to one sample, sequenced in a study of OX40 agonist ivuxolimab in advanced cancers. Here immunoSEQ multiplex PCR was the method, and the copy in TCRdb shows in-frame clones only, minus some. The repertoire holds about 28,000 clones, with 86% as singletons. This material consisted of CD4+ or CD8+ T cells sorted from blood, taken in a trial of the OX40 agonist ivuxolimab. These receptors were taken from an adult with an advanced solid tumor such as melanoma, head and neck, liver or kidney cancer.

The chain carries TRBV15 and TRBJ1-5, with D hard to call. The CDR3 is 15 residues long. V was trimmed by 0 bases and J by 5 bases, leaving 11 bases between them. Germline CDR1 and CDR2: LNHNV and YYDKDF (reference sequence). CDR3 nucleotide sequence: TGTGCCACCAGCAGAGATTTCGGGCAGTATCAGCCCCAGCATTTT. Its translation is CATSRDFGQYQPQHF.

V is TRBV2 and J is TRBJ2-2; D call uncertain. V lost 1 base and J lost 1, with 4 bases in between. This CDR3 is built from 14 residues. Germline assignment: CDR1 SNHLY and CDR2 FYNNEI. The CDR3 loop reads CASSEVENTGELFF. CDR3 sequence (DNA): TGTGCCAGCAGTGAAGTAGAGAACACCGGGGAGCTGTTTTTT.

This clone was detected only a few times. The V call is TRBV5-4, the J call TRBJ2-2; TRBD1 agrees at 10 bases. This CDR3 region has 17 residues. The germline V gene has CDR1 SGHNT and CDR2 YYREEE (reference sequence). Trimming took 4 bases from V and 2 from J; bases not matched to a gene: 8. CDR3 nucleotides: TGTGCCAGCAGCCAACGACGGACAGGGGGTAACACCGGGGAGCTGTTTTTT. As protein: CASSQRRTGGNTGELFF.

The chain combines TRBV5-6 with TRBJ1-2; D unresolved. The germline V gene has CDR1 SGHDT and CDR2 YYEEEE. V lost 3 bases and J 8 bases, leaving 11 bases between the germline ends. The CDR3 sequence is 12 residues long. CDR3 in DNA: TGTGCCAGCAGCTCCAGTTTCGGGGGCTACACCTTC. This sequence encodes CASSSSFGGYTF.

This chain links TRBV6-1 with TRBJ1-2, with 7 bases fitting TRBD1. This CDR3 is built from 16 residues. Germline CDR1 reads MNHNS; CDR2 reads SASEGT. The V segment lost 2 bases and the J segment 0 bases; nucleotides outside the gene matches: 6. DNA of the CDR3: TGTGCCAGCAGTGAAACGGGACAGCCCTCTAACTATGGCTACACCTTC. Translating it yields CASSETGQPSNYGYTF.

The gene calls are TRBV4-1 and TRBJ1-2, with unresolved D. Germline lookup yields CDR1 MGHRA and CDR2 YSYEKL. The CDR3 is 16 residues long. V was clipped by 1 base and J by 8 bases, with 20 bases between them. The CDR3 region is CASSQGGGSDPGGYTF. CDR3 nucleotides: TGCGCCAGCAGCCAAGGTGGAGGTTCAGACCCGGGAGGCTACACCTTC.

The rearrangement joins TRBV21-1 to TRBJ2-5. TRBV21-1 is deemed a pseudogene. CDR3 size: 14 residues. CDR3 protein: CASTGTAEEETQYF. CDR3 nucleotide sequence: TGTGCCAGCACCGGGACGGCCGAGGAAGAGACCCAGTACTTC.

The V and J genes are TRBV7-6 and TRBJ2-1; 13 bases fit TRBD2. Germline values: CDR1 SGHVS, CDR2 FNYEAQ. Trimming removed 4 bases from V and 6 bases from J; junction bases left unmatched: 24. CDR3 length: 22 residues. The CDR3 region is CASSSLHPGPLTSGREVNEQFF. CDR3 nucleotide sequence: TGTGCCAGCAGCTCCCTACACCCCGGACCCCTTACTAGCGGGAGGGAGGTCAATGAGCAGTTCTTC.

J is TRBJ2-7 and V is TRBV29-1; D unclear. Germline V gives CDR1 SQVTM, CDR2 ANQGSEA. The CDR3 covers 13 residues. Trimming removed 4 bases at V and 10 bases at J, with 20 bases between. The CDR3 loop is CSVGDHGPGEQYF. DNA for the CDR3: TGCAGCGTTGGAGATCACGGCCCGGGCGAACAGTACTTC.

CDR3 loop: CASSYSFNEKLFF. For the CDR3, the DNA is TGTGCCAGCAGTTACAGCTTTAATGAAAAACTGTTTTTT. The genes are TRBV6-5 and TRBJ1-4; D not resolved. The ends were cut back, 2 bases at V and 4 bases at J, with 5 bases in the middle. This CDR3 has 13 residues. Germline V lookup: CDR1 MNHEY, CDR2 SVGAGI.

J is TRBJ2-5 and V is TRBV15; the match to TRBD1 covers 8 bases. This CDR3 has 20 residues. The J segment lost 1 base and the V segment lost 2 bases, leaving 18 bases of the junction unmatched. Germline V gene lookup returns CDR1 LNHNV and CDR2 YYDKDF (reference sequence). CDR3 sequence: CATSRPGGWQGARAQETQYF. In DNA, the CDR3 is TGTGCCACCAGCAGACCCGGAGGGTGGCAGGGGGCTCGTGCCCAAGAGACCCAGTACTTC.

This clone has only one observation. The chain's CDR3 is CASSDGTSGGQETQYF. The CDR3 DNA reads TGCGCCAGCAGCGACGGGACTAGCGGGGGACAAGAGACCCAGTACTTC. The rearrangement uses TRBV5-1 and TRBJ2-5, with TRBD2 matching 14 bases. CDR1 and CDR2 (germline): SGHRS, YFSETQ. The CDR3 spans 16 residues. The V gene end was trimmed by 4 bases and the J gene end by 2 bases; junction bases not matched to a gene: 4.

The chain links TRBV9 to TRBJ2-5, with TRBD2 matching 7 bases. V lost 3 bases to trimming and J lost 2 bases; unmatched junction nucleotides: 4. Germline assignment: CDR1 SGDLS and CDR2 YYNGEE. This CDR3 has 14 amino acids. CDR3 loop: CASSALAAQETQYF. In DNA form, the CDR3 reads TGTGCCAGCAGCGCTCTAGCGGCACAAGAGACCCAGTACTTC.

V usage is TRBV2 and J usage is TRBJ1-2, with D possibly matching TRBD1 (5 bases). CDR3 length: 13 amino acids. Between the trimmed V and J ends, which lost 2 bases and 2 bases, there was a span of 6 bases. CDR1 and CDR2 from the germline V gene are SNHLY and FYNNEI. The CDR3 loop reads CASSEWGNYGYTF. CDR3 nucleotides: TGTGCCAGCAGTGAATGGGGGAACTATGGCTACACCTTC.

By frequency in the sample, this clone is medium-sized. V is TRBV19 and J is TRBJ2-1, with 16 positions matching TRBD2. This CDR3 comprises 19 residues. Germline V gives CDR1 LNHDA, CDR2 SQIVND (reference sequence). V was pared by 4 bases and J by 7 bases, with 13 bases of the junction left unmatched. The chain's CDR3 is CASSTTDRWGLAGGNEQFF. CDR3 DNA: TGTGCCAGTAGTACCACGGACAGGTGGGGACTAGCGGGAGGGAATGAGCAGTTCTTC.

V is TRBV9 and J is TRBJ2-1; the D call may be TRBD1 or TRBD2 (6 bases each). Trimming pared 0 bases from V and 9 bases from J, leaving 19 bases between. Germline V CDR1 and CDR2: SGDLS, YYNGEE. This CDR3 contains 16 residues. CDR3 amino acids: CASSVGGPGSQGEQFF. For the CDR3, the DNA is TGTGCCAGCAGCGTAGGGGGGCCCGGGAGTCAGGGTGAGCAGTTCTTC.

The chain is built from TRBV14 and TRBJ2-2; no firm D call. This CDR3 contains 15 residues. The germline gives CDR1 SGHDN, CDR2 FVKESK. Trimming left V 2 bases short and J 3 bases short, with 10 bases between. CDR3 loop: CASSQFPSDTGELFF. CDR3 bases: TGTGCCAGCAGCCAATTCCCGTCGGACACCGGGGAGCTGTTTTTT.

The chain joins TRBV5-4 to TRBJ2-7; no firm D call. The CDR3 has 12 amino acids. Germline V gene lookup returns CDR1 SGHNT and CDR2 YYREEE (reference sequence). V lost 0 bases and J 5 bases, leaving 6 bases between the germline ends. DNA for the CDR3: TGTGCCAGCAGCTTGGCCAATAACGAGCAGTACTTC. This sequence encodes CASSLANNEQYF.

The chain joins TRBV7-2 to TRBJ2-3, with D possibly being TRBD2 (6 bases). V lost 2 bases, J lost 2 bases, and 14 bases lay in between. The CDR3 is 16 residues long. In germline, CDR1 is SGHTA, CDR2 FQGNSA. The CDR3 protein is CASSLRWTTPTDTQYF. CDR3 bases: TGTGCCAGCAGCTTAAGGTGGACTACCCCCACAGATACGCAGTATTTT. Variable domain in full (rest from reference TRBV7-2 and TRBJ2-3): GAGVSQSPSNKVTEKGKDVELRCDPISGHTALYWYRQSLGQGLEFLIYFQGNSAPDKSGLPSDRFSAERTGGSVSTLTIQRTQQEDSAVYLCASSLRWTTPTDTQYFGPGTRLTVL.

The chain joins TRBV29-1 to TRBJ1-2; the D is unclear. Trimming left V 6 bases short and J 3 bases short, with 20 bases between. There are 15 residues in the CDR3. Germline V lookup: CDR1 SQVTM, CDR2 ANQGSEA. Here the CDR3 reads CSVWVTQRRDYGYTF. The CDR3 DNA reads TGCAGCGTGTGGGTAACCCAACGGAGAGACTATGGCTACACCTTC. The full variable domain, completed using reference TRBV29-1 and TRBJ1-2, is SAVISQKPSRDICQRGTSLTIQCQVDSQVTMMFWYRQQPGQSLTLIATANQGSEATYESGFVIDKFPISRPNLTFSTLTVSNMSPEDSSIYLCSVWVTQRRDYGYTFGSGTRLTVV.

This clone occurred once. The chain joins TRBV30 to TRBJ2-1; 9 bases line up with TRBD2. This CDR3 comprises 13 residues. Germline CDR1 reads GTSNPN; CDR2 reads SVGIG (reference sequence). Germline trimming cut 2 bases from V and 8 bases from J; bases unmatched to any gene: 4. The CDR3 sequence is CAWSFSGSYEQFF. The CDR3 DNA follows: TGTGCCTGGAGTTTTAGCGGGAGCTATGAGCAGTTCTTC.

The rearrangement uses TRBV6-5 and TRBJ2-7; no clear D gene. CDR1 and CDR2 from the germline V gene are MNHEY and SVGAGI. The CDR3 is 13 amino acids. With 5 bases removed from V and 4 bases from J, the gap between germline ends came to 12 bases. The CDR3 nucleotides are TGTGCCAGCAGTCCCCCCGGATTTTACGAGCAGTACTTC. It codes for CASSPPGFYEQYF.

CDR3 in amino acids: CASSQGLAGYEQYF. CDR3 DNA sequence: TGCGCCAGCAGCCAGGGGCTAGCGGGATACGAGCAGTACTTC. The chain links TRBV5-1 to TRBJ2-7; 9 bases are a match to TRBD2. With 4 bases clipped from V and 4 bases from J, the junction kept 6 bases outside the gene matches. The length of the CDR3 is 14 residues. Germline CDR1 SGHRS, CDR2 YFSETQ.

The genes are TRBV5-6 and TRBJ2-7; TRBD2 matches at 14 bases. The CDR3 totals 17 residues. CDR1 and CDR2 from the germline V gene are SGHDT and YYEEEE. Losses at the gene ends were 4 bases for V and 3 bases for J; bases not matched to a gene: 9. The CDR3 region is CASSLGLAGVLSYEQYF. CDR3 DNA sequence: TGTGCCAGCAGCCTGGGACTAGCGGGAGTGCTCAGCTACGAGCAGTACTTC.